The 5 T cell receptor beta chains below were found in one sample sequenced in a study of blood T cell repertoires in COVID-19. Generated by immunoSEQ multiplex PCR, the TCRdb table keeps only in-frame clones and is missing some. The sample lists 400,000 to 450,000 clones, about nine tenths occurring once. Source material: PBMCs or T cells enriched from blood (not recorded which). The source of these receptors is a man between 18 and 35 years old who had recovered from COVID-19.

This chain links TRBV5-1 with TRBJ1-6; TRBD1 might be the D (5 bases). Germline assignment: CDR1 SGHRS and CDR2 YFSETQ. This CDR3 contains 17 residues. V lost 0 bases to trimming and J lost 0 bases, with 10 bases between them. The CDR3 coding sequence is TGCGCCAGCAGCTTGGACAGGAGCTTCTCCTATAATTCACCCCTCCACTTT. Amino acid sequence: CASSLDRSFSYNSPLHF.

CDR3 amino acids: CASSLGQLIYGYTF. The DNA for the CDR3 is TGTGCCAGCAGCTTGGGACAGCTGATCTATGGCTACACCTTC. This chain joins TRBV5-5 and TRBJ1-2; D perhaps matches TRBD1 (5 bases). Germline V gives CDR1 SGHKS, CDR2 YYEKEE (reference sequence). CDR3 size: 14 residues. V was pared by 0 bases and J by 4 bases, with 10 bases between.

A note on this clone: The same CDR3 is also encoded by other DNA sequences in this sample. The rearrangement uses TRBV9 and TRBJ1-3; D may be TRBD1 (6 bases). This CDR3 is 15 amino acids long. CDR1 and CDR2 from the germline V gene are SGDLS and YYNGEE. Trimming pared 0 bases from V and 4 bases from J, leaving 11 bases between. As DNA, the CDR3 is TGTGCCAGCAGCGTAGGAGGGGGATCCGGAAACACCATATATTTT. Its protein is CASSVGGGSGNTIYF.

The rearrangement uses TRBV5-4 and TRBJ2-5; 8 positions match TRBD1. This CDR3 contains 15 residues. Germline CDR1 reads SGHNT; CDR2 reads YYREEE (reference sequence). The V gene end was trimmed by 4 bases and the J gene end by 1 base; junction bases not matched to a gene: 6. CDR3 region: CASSTRTGPQETQYF. The DNA of the CDR3 is TGTGCCAGCAGCACGAGGACAGGGCCCCAAGAGACCCAGTACTTC. Complete variable domain (other parts from reference TRBV5-4 and TRBJ2-5): ETGVTQSPTHLIKTRGQQVTLRCSSQSGHNTVSWYQQALGQGPQFIFQYYREEENGRGNFPPRFSGLQFPNYSSELNVNALELDDSALYLCASSTRTGPQETQYFGPGTRLLVL.

The CDR3 protein is CAISEGGTGRLNTIYF. CDR3 DNA sequence: TGTGCCATCAGTGAAGGGGGGACAGGGAGGTTGAACACCATATATTTT. The V call is TRBV10-3, the J call TRBJ1-3, with TRBD1 matching over 9 bases. The trim removed 3 bases at V and 7 bases at J, leaving 10 bases unmatched. The germline CDR1 and CDR2 sequences are ENHRY and SYGVKD. The CDR3 sequence is 16 residues long.